This T cell receptor beta chain emerged from a study of T cell responses to AZD1222 COVID-19 vaccine. Study results and caveats: Once two AZD1222 doses were given, Spike-specific TCR breadth and depth went up.

Germline lookup yields CDR1 KGHSH and CDR2 LQKENI. The CDR3 totals 15 residues. The ends were cut back, 6 bases at V and 2 bases at J, with 14 bases in the middle. With regard to this clone: What it recognizes is unknown.

Sequencing was performed with immunoSEQ multiplex PCR; in TCRdb, only in-frame clones are kept and a portion is missing. This sample has 55,000 to 75,000 clones, with about 80% found just once. The sequencing here drew on peripheral blood, taken on day 0 of AZD1222 vaccination. This clonotype was sampled from an adult in good health. The chain recombines TRBV18 with TRBJ1-3; unclear D gene. The CDR3 DNA reads TGTGCCAGCTCCCCTCGTTCCGGTACTGGAAACACCATATATTTT. It is translated as CASSPRSGTGNTIYF.